The clone carrying this T cell receptor (beta chain) was found many times. Its antigen is not identified. V lost 4 bases and J lost 6; bases outside the gene matches: 6. Per germline, CDR1 SGHAT and CDR2 FQNNGV. The CDR3 is 13 amino acids. MiXCR, applied by TCRdb to the 5' RACE reads, yields one record per CDR3 protein. The sample holds under 200,000 distinct CDR3 sequences, 6% to 7.5% seen once. This entry belongs to a study of T cells after yellow fever vaccination. Notes on the study in general: Reappearance after the booster was seen for most primary-vaccination clones, at 95% to 96% CD4 and around 90% CD8.

The genes are TRBV11-2 and TRBJ2-7, with 7 bases aligning to TRBD1. The TCR was taken from a man aged 18 to 29 who received the YFV17D yellow fever vaccine. The sequences come from CD4+ T cells sorted from PBMCs, collected 5 days after the first yellow fever vaccination. CDR3 sequence: CASSYTTGPEQYF. The CDR3 DNA reads as TGTGCCAGCAGCTACACGACAGGGCCCGAGCAGTACTTC.